This T cell receptor (beta chain) is from a study of CD8 T cells in Susac syndrome. General study results and limits: A relatively small number of individuals underwent TCR sequencing and HLA analysis.

The CDR3 totals 13 residues. Germline-derived CDR1 and CDR2 are SGHRS and YFSETQ. Trimming cost V 2 bases and J 6 bases, with 9 bases left between them. With random hexamers, reverse transcription was performed on roughly 0.5 to 1 ug of RNA. The amplification used immunoSEQ multiplex PCR on TCR beta CDR3; it spanned 54 Vbeta and 13 Jbeta. From the immunoSEQ multiplex PCR reads, TCRdb called clonotypes with MiXCR, one entry per CDR3 protein. This sample has about 200,000 distinct CDR3 sequences, with 90% to 95% found just once. Comment on this clonotype: What it recognizes is unknown.

Controls matched for age and sex were healthy donors. TEMRA cells were FACS-enriched, with CD8+ and CD4+ T cells isolated negatively. The sequence was collected from a human donor in good health. Sample: CD4+ T cells from PBMCs. The chain carries TRBV5-1 and TRBJ1-5, with D unclear. The DNA of the CDR3 is TGCGCCAGCAGCTTAGACGGAACTCAGCCCCAGCATTTT. It is translated as CASSLDGTQPQHF. The complete variable domain, with remaining parts taken from reference TRBV5-1 and TRBJ1-5, reads KAGVTQTPRYLIKTRGQQVTLSCSPISGHRSVSWYQQTPGQGLQFLFEYFSETQRNKGNFPGRFSGRQFSNSRSEMNVSTLELGDSALYLCASSLDGTQPQHFGDGTRLSIL.